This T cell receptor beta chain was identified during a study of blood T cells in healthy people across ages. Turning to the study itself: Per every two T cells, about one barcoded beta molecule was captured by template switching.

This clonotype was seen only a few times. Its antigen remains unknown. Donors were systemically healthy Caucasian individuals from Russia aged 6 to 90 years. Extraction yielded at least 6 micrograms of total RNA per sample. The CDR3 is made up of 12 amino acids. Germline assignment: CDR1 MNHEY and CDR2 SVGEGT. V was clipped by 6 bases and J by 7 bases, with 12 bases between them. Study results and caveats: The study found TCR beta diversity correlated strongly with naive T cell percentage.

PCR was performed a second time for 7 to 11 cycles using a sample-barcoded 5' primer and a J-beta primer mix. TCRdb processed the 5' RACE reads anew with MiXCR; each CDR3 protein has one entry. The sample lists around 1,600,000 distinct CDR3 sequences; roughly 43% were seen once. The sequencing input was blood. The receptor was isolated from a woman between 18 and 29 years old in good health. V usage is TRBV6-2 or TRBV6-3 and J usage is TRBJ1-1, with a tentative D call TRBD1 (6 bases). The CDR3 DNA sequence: TGTGCCAGCAGCTCAACAGGGAATGAAGCTTTCTTT. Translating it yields CASSSTGNEAFF.